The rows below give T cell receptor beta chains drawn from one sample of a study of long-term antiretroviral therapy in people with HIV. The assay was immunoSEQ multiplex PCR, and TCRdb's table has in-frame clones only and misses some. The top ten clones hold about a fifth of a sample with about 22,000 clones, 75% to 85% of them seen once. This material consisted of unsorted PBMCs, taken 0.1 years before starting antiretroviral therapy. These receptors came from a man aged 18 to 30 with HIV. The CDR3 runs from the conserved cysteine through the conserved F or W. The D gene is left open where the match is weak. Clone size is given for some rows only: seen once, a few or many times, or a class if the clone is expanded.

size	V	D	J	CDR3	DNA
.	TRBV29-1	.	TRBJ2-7	CSVAKGGVDSYEQYF	TGCAGCGTTGCTAAGGGCGGGGTTGACTCCTACGAGCAGTACTTC
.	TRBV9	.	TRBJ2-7	CASSSSREYEQYF	TGTGCCAGCAGCTCTTCTAGAGAATACGAGCAGTACTTC
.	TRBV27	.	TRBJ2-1	CASPLMGELKRRRSYNEQFF	TGTGCCAGCCCTTTAATGGGAGAACTCAAGAGACGGCGCTCCTACAATGAGCAGTTCTTC
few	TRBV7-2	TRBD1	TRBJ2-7	CASSDRDRGGYEQYF	TGTGCCAGCAGCGACCGGGACAGGGGAGGCTACGAGCAGTACTTC
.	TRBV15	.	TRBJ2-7	CATSREAAGIYEQYF	TGTGCCACCAGCAGAGAGGCGGCAGGAATCTACGAGCAGTACTTC
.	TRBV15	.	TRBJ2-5	CATSRYRHDAQETQYF	TGTGCCACCAGCAGGTACCGCCATGATGCACAAGAGACCCAGTACTTC
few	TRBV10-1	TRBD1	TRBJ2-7	CASQGDGLYEQYF	TGCGCCAGTCAGGGGGACGGACTCTACGAGCAGTACTTC
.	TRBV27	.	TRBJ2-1	CASSLSGQHEQFF	TGTGCCAGCAGTTTATCCGGGCAGCATGAGCAGTTCTTC
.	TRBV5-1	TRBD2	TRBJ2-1	CASSWGLAGSNEQFF	TGCGCCAGCAGCTGGGGACTAGCGGGTTCTAATGAGCAGTTCTTC
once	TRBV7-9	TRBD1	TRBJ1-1	CASGHEGTGRTEAFF	TGTGCCAGCGGGCATGAGGGGACAGGGAGGACTGAAGCTTTCTTT
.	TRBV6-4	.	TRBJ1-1	CASRPGPRNTEAFF	TGTGCCAGCAGGCCGGGACCGAGAAACACTGAAGCTTTCTTT
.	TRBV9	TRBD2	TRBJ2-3	CASTLGGRAVPDTQYF	TGTGCCAGCACCCTCGGCGGGAGGGCCGTCCCAGATACGCAGTATTTT
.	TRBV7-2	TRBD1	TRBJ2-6	CASTLIPGQALSGANVLTF	TGTGCCAGCACCCTAATACCGGGACAGGCCTTGTCTGGGGCCAACGTCCTGACTTTC
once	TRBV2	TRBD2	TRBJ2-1	CASSWTSGNNEQFF	TGTGCCAGCAGCTGGACTAGCGGGAACAATGAGCAGTTCTTC
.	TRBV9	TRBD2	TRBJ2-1	CASSARPGTSGRSSYNEQFF	TGTGCCAGCAGCGCTCGTCCCGGGACTAGCGGGAGGAGCTCCTACAATGAGCAGTTCTTC
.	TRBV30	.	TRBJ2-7	CAWSRHSYEQYF	TGTGCCTGGAGTCGACACTCCTACGAGCAGTACTTC